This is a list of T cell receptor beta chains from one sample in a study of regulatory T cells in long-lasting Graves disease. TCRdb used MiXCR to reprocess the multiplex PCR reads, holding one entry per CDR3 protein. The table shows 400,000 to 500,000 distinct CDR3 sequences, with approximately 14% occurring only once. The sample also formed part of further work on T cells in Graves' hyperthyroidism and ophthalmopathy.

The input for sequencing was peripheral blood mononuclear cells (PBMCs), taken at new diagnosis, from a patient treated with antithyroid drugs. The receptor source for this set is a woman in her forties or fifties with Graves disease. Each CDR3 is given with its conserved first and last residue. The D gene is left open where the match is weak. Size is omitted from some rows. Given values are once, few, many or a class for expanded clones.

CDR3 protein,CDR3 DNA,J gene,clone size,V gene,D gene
CASSLVRDGNQPQHF,TGTGCCAGCTCACTCGTTCGGGACGGCAATCAGCCCCAGCATTTT,TRBJ1-5,few,TRBV18,-
CASSPFDHSTDTQYF,TGTGCCAGCTCACCATTCGACCATAGCACAGATACGCAGTATTTT,TRBJ2-3,many,TRBV18,-
CSARRDGLNEKLFF,TGCAGTGCTAGGAGGGACGGGTTAAATGAAAAACTGTTTTTT,TRBJ1-4,-,TRBV20-1,-
CASSPFRGNQPQHF,TGTGCCAGCAGTCCGTTTCGGGGCAATCAGCCCCAGCATTTT,TRBJ1-5,many,TRBV28,-
CASSPSGAGYEQYF,TGTGCCAGCAGCCCCTCGGGGGCAGGATACGAGCAGTACTTC,TRBJ2-7,few,TRBV7-3,-
CASSLAFTGVNTGELFF,TGTGCCAGCAGCTTAGCGTTTACAGGGGTGAACACCGGGGAGCTGTTTTTT,TRBJ2-2,-,TRBV7-9,TRBD1
CAIRERNTIYF,TGTGCCATCAGAGAAAGAAACACCATATATTTT,TRBJ1-3,few,TRBV10-3,-
CASSRFVDTDNSPLHF,TGTGCCAGCTCGCGGTTTGTGGACACGGATAATTCACCCCTCCACTTT,TRBJ1-6,-,TRBV18,-
CASSLAGTNSGANVLTF,TGCGCCAGCAGCTTGGCCGGGACCAACTCTGGGGCCAACGTCCTGACTTTC,TRBJ2-6,-,TRBV5-1,-
CSVEGLAPDTQYF,TGCAGCGTTGAAGGACTAGCACCAGATACGCAGTATTTT,TRBJ2-3,-,TRBV29-1,TRBD2
CASMRLAGASYNEQFF,TGTGCCAGCATGCGACTAGCGGGCGCCTCCTACAATGAGCAGTTCTTC,TRBJ2-1,-,TRBV4-2,TRBD2
CASSRGQEILTGYGYTF,TGCGCCAGCAGCCGCGGACAGGAGATCCTAACTGGCTATGGCTACACCTTC,TRBJ1-2,-,TRBV5-1,TRBD1
CSATVGAGDTQYF,TGCAGTGCTACAGTCGGGGCTGGAGATACGCAGTATTTT,TRBJ2-3,many,TRBV20-1,-
CASSVQTGMKGYTF,TGTGCCAGCAGCGTACAGACAGGGATGAAGGGCTACACCTTC,TRBJ1-2,few,TRBV9,TRBD1
CAISERDSSYEQYF,TGTGCCATCAGTGAGAGGGACAGCTCCTACGAGCAGTACTTC,TRBJ2-7,many,TRBV10-3,TRBD1
CASSYSRQETQYF,TGTGCCAGCAGCTATAGCCGCCAAGAGACCCAGTACTTC,TRBJ2-5,many,TRBV11-2,-
CATSDRDPYEQYF,TGTGCCACCTCTGACAGGGACCCCTACGAGCAGTACTTC,TRBJ2-7,many,TRBV28,TRBD1
CASRLAENTGELFF,TGTGCCAGCAGACTAGCAGAGAACACCGGGGAGCTGTTTTTT,TRBJ2-2,few,TRBV27,-
CSARDWLANYNEQFF,TGCAGTGCTAGAGATTGGTTAGCGAACTACAATGAGCAGTTCTTC,TRBJ2-1,many,TRBV20-1,-
CASSSGGHSENTIYF,TGTGCCAGCAGCTCCGGAGGACACTCCGAAAACACCATATATTTT,TRBJ1-3,-,TRBV7-2,-
CASGKAAGDTEAFF,TGTGCCAGCGGAAAGGCAGCAGGGGACACTGAAGCTTTCTTT,TRBJ1-1,-,TRBV12-3/TRBV12-4,-
CATEGVGTEAFF,TGTGCCACGGAGGGGGTCGGGACTGAAGCTTTCTTT,TRBJ1-1,many,TRBV3-1,-
CASSDGTSGSVEQFF,TGTGCCAGCAGTGACGGGACTAGCGGGAGTGTTGAGCAGTTCTTC,TRBJ2-1,-,TRBV6-2/TRBV6-3,TRBD2
CASSLGSLPNYGYTF,TGTGCCAGCAGTTTAGGATCCTTGCCTAACTATGGCTACACCTTC,TRBJ1-2,many,TRBV12-3/TRBV12-4,-
CASSDSLAGEPSEQFF,TGTGCCAGCAGTGACTCACTAGCGGGAGAACCGAGTGAGCAGTTCTTC,TRBJ2-1,-,TRBV6-4,TRBD2
CSARDPQAITEAFF,TGCAGTGCTAGAGATCCACAGGCAATCACTGAAGCTTTCTTT,TRBJ1-1,many,TRBV20-1,-
CASSHSEREREQFF,TGTGCCAGCAGCCACTCCGAGCGGGAGAGGGAGCAGTTCTTC,TRBJ2-1,few,TRBV3-1,TRBD2
CAYEWTGVSYEQYF,TGTGCCTACGAATGGACAGGGGTTTCCTACGAGCAGTACTTC,TRBJ2-7,many,TRBV30,TRBD1
CSVDTQGGYGYTF,TGCAGCGTTGACACACAGGGAGGCTATGGCTACACCTTC,TRBJ1-2,-,TRBV29-1,-
CASSKGQGSYEQYF,TGTGCCAGCAGTAAAGGACAGGGTTCCTACGAGCAGTACTTC,TRBJ2-7,many,TRBV6-1,TRBD1
CASSSGGRIYEQYF,TGTGCCAGCAGCTCAGGGGGGAGGATCTACGAGCAGTACTTC,TRBJ2-7,many,TRBV28,-
CASSRGQGLYEQYF,TGCGCCAGCAGCCGCGGACAGGGGCTGTACGAGCAGTACTTC,TRBJ2-7,many,TRBV5-1,TRBD1
CATSDVGQGGTQPQHF,TGTGCCACCAGTGATGTGGGACAGGGGGGGACTCAGCCCCAGCATTTT,TRBJ1-5,-,TRBV24-1,TRBD1
CASSQGGLSYEQYF,TGCGCCAGCAGCCAAGGAGGGCTGTCCTACGAGCAGTACTTC,TRBJ2-7,-,TRBV4-1,-
CASSLMEEPQHF,TGTGCCAGCAGCTTAATGGAGGAGCCCCAGCATTTT,TRBJ1-5,few,TRBV7-9,-
CASSASDRAGGETQYF,TGTGCCAGCAGCGCGTCCGACAGGGCCGGGGGAGAGACCCAGTACTTC,TRBJ2-5,many,TRBV11-3,-
CASSHGQDYGYTF,TGTGCCAGCAGTCACGGACAGGACTATGGCTACACCTTC,TRBJ1-2,-,TRBV6-1,TRBD1
CASSLEAGQGTSEAFF,TGCGCCAGCAGCTTGGAGGCCGGACAGGGGACTTCTGAAGCTTTCTTT,TRBJ1-1,many,TRBV5-1,TRBD1
CASSLLRGGTEETQYF,TGTGCCAGCAGTTTATTACGTGGAGGGACAGAAGAGACCCAGTACTTC,TRBJ2-5,many,TRBV28,-
CASSDDRGFTDTQYF,TGTGCCAGCAGCGACGACAGGGGGTTCACAGATACGCAGTATTTT,TRBJ2-3,many,TRBV12-3/TRBV12-4,TRBD1
CASSILWRSEKLFF,TGTGCCAGTAGTATCTTGTGGCGGTCGGAAAAACTGTTTTTT,TRBJ1-4,-,TRBV19,-
CASTGWTGRQPQHF,TGTGCCAGCACCGGCTGGACAGGGAGGCAGCCCCAGCATTTT,TRBJ1-5,many,TRBV2,TRBD1
CASRRLAGGSYNEQFF,TGTGCCAGCAGAAGACTAGCGGGAGGGTCCTACAATGAGCAGTTCTTC,TRBJ2-1,many,TRBV6-2/TRBV6-3,TRBD2
CASSLGDTLYGYTF,TGTGCCAGCAGCTTAGGGGACACCCTCTATGGCTACACCTTC,TRBJ1-2,many,TRBV7-9,-
CASSAGGALTYNEQFF,TGTGCCAGCAGCGCGGGGGGAGCGTTGACCTACAATGAGCAGTTCTTC,TRBJ2-1,few,TRBV9,TRBD2
CASRRPGQGLWNTEAFF,TGTGCCAGCAGACGACCCGGACAGGGATTGTGGAACACTGAAGCTTTCTTT,TRBJ1-1,many,TRBV28,TRBD1
CASSQAGGRFPEQYF,TGCGCCAGCAGCCAAGCGGGAGGGCGGTTCCCCGAGCAGTACTTC,TRBJ2-7,-,TRBV4-1,TRBD2
CASKERVGSEQYF,TGTGCCAGCAAGGAGCGGGTGGGCAGCGAGCAGTACTTC,TRBJ2-7,many,TRBV6-1,-
CASSLDGTGFQPQHF,TGTGCCAGCAGCTTAGACGGGACAGGGTTTCAGCCCCAGCATTTT,TRBJ1-5,many,TRBV27,TRBD1
CSVEVGRSGYEQYF,TGCAGCGTTGAAGTGGGGCGCTCCGGTTACGAGCAGTACTTC,TRBJ2-7,-,TRBV29-1,-
CASSFTLANEQFF,TGTGCCAGCAGTTTTACCCTAGCCAATGAGCAGTTCTTC,TRBJ2-1,-,TRBV12-3/TRBV12-4,-
CASSIVPVSNQPQHF,TGTGCCAGCAGTATTGTACCGGTAAGCAATCAGCCCCAGCATTTT,TRBJ1-5,few,TRBV6-1,-
CASSRGLAGPENTGELFF,TGTGCCAGCAGCCGGGGACTAGCGGGACCCGAGAACACCGGGGAGCTGTTTTTT,TRBJ2-2,-,TRBV7-6,TRBD2
CASSLAGLHYEQYF,TGTGCCAGCAGTTTGGCGGGACTCCACTACGAGCAGTACTTC,TRBJ2-7,many,TRBV12-3/TRBV12-4,-
CASSLIQGPLGHSNQPQHF,TGTGCCAGCAGTTTGATTCAGGGGCCGTTGGGGCATAGCAATCAGCCCCAGCATTTT,TRBJ1-5,-,TRBV28,-
CASRSPGYTSGRDNEQFF,TGTGCCAGCAGGTCCCCTGGCTACACTAGCGGGAGGGACAATGAGCAGTTCTTC,TRBJ2-1,once,TRBV28,TRBD2
CASSPKRGNTGELFF,TGTGCCAGCAGCCCCAAGCGGGGGAACACCGGGGAGCTGTTTTTT,TRBJ2-2,many,TRBV11-3,TRBD2
CASSLRPQGRETQYF,TGTGCCAGCAGTTTACGCCCGCAGGGACGAGAGACCCAGTACTTC,TRBJ2-5,few,TRBV27,-
CASSLGSLREGEQFF,TGCGCCAGCAGCTTGGGAAGTTTGCGGGAGGGTGAGCAGTTCTTC,TRBJ2-1,many,TRBV5-1,TRBD2
CASSQDDRAGELFF,TGTGCCAGCAGCCAAGATGACAGAGCCGGGGAGCTGTTTTTT,TRBJ2-2,many,TRBV3-1,-